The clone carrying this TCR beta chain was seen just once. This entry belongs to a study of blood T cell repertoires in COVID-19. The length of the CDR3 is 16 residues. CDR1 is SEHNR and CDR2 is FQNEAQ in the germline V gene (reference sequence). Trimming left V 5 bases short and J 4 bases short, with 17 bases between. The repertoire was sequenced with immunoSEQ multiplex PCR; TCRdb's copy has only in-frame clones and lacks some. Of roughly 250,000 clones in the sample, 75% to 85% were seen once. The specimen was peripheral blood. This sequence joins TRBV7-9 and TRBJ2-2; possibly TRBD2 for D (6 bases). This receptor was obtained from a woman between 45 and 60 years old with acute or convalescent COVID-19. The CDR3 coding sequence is TGTGCCAGCAGCACCCATAGGGAGGTTCGCACCGGGGAGCTGTTTTTT. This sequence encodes CASSTHREVRTGELFF. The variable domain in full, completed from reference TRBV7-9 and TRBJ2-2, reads DTGVSQNPRHKITKRGQNVTFRCDPISEHNRLYWYRQTLGQGPEFLTYFQNEAQLEKSRLLSDRFSAERPKGSFSTLEIQRTEQGDSAMYLCASSTHREVRTGELFFGEGSRLTVL.